A single sample gave rise to the 28 T cell receptor beta chains below, sequenced in a study of CD8+ T cells in alopecia areata. Following extraction, RNA underwent reverse transcription to cDNA, which served as the sequencing template. This table comes from immunoSEQ multiplex PCR, and its TCRdb copy is limited to in-frame clones, with some not included. The data show around 110,000 clones, roughly three fifths seen once. Treatment noted: oral pan-JAK inhibitor, 5-10 mg twice daily. Sequencing was performed on CD8+ T cells sorted from blood, taken at week 24, from a patient treated with tofacitinib. Receptors were obtained from a human donor with alopecia areata.

The genes are TRBV30 and TRBJ1-2; D might be TRBD1 (6 bases). CDR1 is GTSNPN, CDR2 SVGIG, per germline (reference sequence). V gave up 0 bases and J gave up 2 bases, with 13 bases separating them. The CDR3 is made up of 15 amino acids. The CDR3 region is CAWSVGGGVNYGYTF. The CDR3 DNA sequence: TGTGCCTGGAGTGTCGGAGGGGGTGTGAACTATGGCTACACCTTC.

This chain links TRBV9 with TRBJ1-2; D is undetermined. The CDR3 spans 13 residues. V gave up 3 bases and J gave up 3 bases, with 9 bases separating them. Germline V gene sequence: CDR1 SGDLS, CDR2 YYNGEE. CDR3 in DNA: TGTGCCAGCAGCGGCCGGGCCCACTATGGCTACACCTTC. Translated, it gives CASSGRAHYGYTF.

This clone was detected only a few times. The chain links TRBV10-3 to TRBJ2-3, with D hard to call. CDR1 is ENHRY and CDR2 is SYGVKD in the germline V gene. With 7 bases removed from V and 4 bases from J, the gap between germline ends came to 9 bases. There are 12 residues in the CDR3. CDR3 in DNA: TGTGCCATCACGGACCTCTCAGATACGCAGTATTTT. Protein product: CAITDLSDTQYF.

This clone showed up just a few times. The gene calls are TRBV11-2 and TRBJ2-3; 14 nucleotides line up with TRBD2. This CDR3 region has 19 residues. In germline, CDR1 is SGHAT, CDR2 FQNNGV. V shed 1 base, J shed 0 bases, and the junction held 6 bases outside the gene matches. CDR3 nucleotide sequence: TGTGCCAGCAGCTTAGTAGGACTAGCGGGGGGAACTAGCACAGATACGCAGTATTTT. As protein: CASSLVGLAGGTSTDTQYF.

This rearrangement joins TRBV7-8 to TRBJ1-5; D uncertain. The CDR3 is 14 amino acids. Trimming removed 0 bases from V and 5 bases from J, with 8 bases in between. The V gene's germline CDR1 is SGHVS and CDR2 FQNEAQ. This CDR3 reads CASSLARSDQPQHF. CDR3 coding DNA: TGTGCCAGCAGCTTAGCTCGGTCGGATCAGCCCCAGCATTTT.

The chain employs TRBV29-1 and TRBJ2-7; 7 bases are shared with TRBD1. V trimming: 7 bases; J trimming: 13 bases; junction bases outside the gene matches: 13. The CDR3 consists of 11 residues. Germline-derived CDR1 and CDR2 are SQVTM and ANQGSEA. The CDR3 spells CSAHGRDRVYF. The CDR3 nucleotides are TGCAGCGCCCACGGCCGAGACAGGGTATACTTC.

In its sample, this clone was seen once. The chain couples TRBV5-8 to TRBJ2-1, with a weak D call TRBD1 (8 bases). CDR3 size: 16 residues. Germline CDR1 is SGHTS and CDR2 is YDEGEE. V lost 1 base and J lost 4, with 15 bases in between. The CDR3 nucleotides are TGTGCCAGCAGCTTGTATTACAGGGGGGGGTACAATGAGCAGTTCTTC. Translated, it gives CASSLYYRGGYNEQFF.

The chain couples TRBV11-2 to TRBJ1-2; D unclear. Germline values: CDR1 SGHAT, CDR2 FQNNGV. The CDR3 totals 15 residues. Trimming removed 4 bases from V and 8 bases from J, with 20 bases in between. The CDR3 nucleotides are TGTGCCAGCAGCTCACCTGAAATTGGCCTCAACGGCTACACCTTC. It specifies CASSSPEIGLNGYTF.

This rearrangement joins TRBV15 to TRBJ2-1; 9 bases line up with TRBD1. This CDR3 has 15 residues. CDR1 and CDR2 (germline): LNHNV, YYDKDF (reference sequence). Trimming took 4 bases from V and 4 from J; bases not matched to a gene: 5. DNA for the CDR3: TGTGCCACCAGCACCCCGACAGGGGGGTACAATGAGCAGTTCTTC. Its protein is CATSTPTGGYNEQFF.

The rearrangement joins TRBV7-9 to TRBJ1-1; possible D gene TRBD1, 6 bases. Trimming removed 4 bases at V and 1 base at J, with 10 bases between. Germline lookup yields CDR1 SEHNR and CDR2 FQNEAQ (reference sequence). CDR3 length: 14 amino acids. The CDR3 loop is CASSSSTGNTEAFF. In DNA form, the CDR3 reads TGTGCCAGCAGCTCCTCGACAGGGAACACTGAAGCTTTCTTT.

J is TRBJ2-1 and V is TRBV10-3; D call uncertain. Looked up from germline, CDR1 is ENHRY and CDR2 is SYGVKD. V was shortened by 2 bases and J by 2 bases, with 7 bases between the two germline ends. The CDR3 extends over 14 amino acids. The CDR3: CAISEGVTYNEQFF. The CDR3 bases are TGTGCCATCAGTGAGGGGGTTACCTACAATGAGCAGTTCTTC.

The chain carries TRBV16 and TRBJ1-1; unclear D gene. CDR1 and CDR2 (germline): KGHSY, FQNENV. The V end was cut by 2 bases, the J end by 11 bases, with 6 bases between. The CDR3 contains 10 residues. CDR3 loop: CASSQQQAFF. CDR3 nucleotide sequence: TGTGCCAGCAGCCAACAGCAGGCTTTCTTT.

V gene TRBV27 combines with J gene TRBJ2-7; D tentatively fits TRBD1 or TRBD2 (7 bases each). This CDR3 contains 14 residues. Trimming shortened V by 6 bases and J by 2 bases, and 14 bases separated the two germline ends. Germline V gene sequence: CDR1 MNHEY, CDR2 SMNVEV (reference sequence). DNA of the CDR3: TGTGCCAGCAGCCTCGGGGGGACAGCCTACGAGCAGTACTTC. The encoded protein is CASSLGGTAYEQYF.

This chain links TRBV7-2 with TRBJ2-3, with TRBD2 identical over 7 bases. The CDR3 spans 16 residues. Germline lookup yields CDR1 SGHTA and CDR2 FQGNSA. V trimming: 4 bases; J trimming: 5 bases; junction bases outside the gene matches: 12. The CDR3 DNA reads as TGTGCCAGCAGCTCCGGGGCGAGCGGGGTAGAAGATACGCAGTATTTT. This encodes CASSSGASGVEDTQYF.

This rearrangement joins TRBV27 to TRBJ2-7, with 7 positions matching TRBD1. Per germline, CDR1 MNHEY and CDR2 SMNVEV (reference sequence). V dropped 8 bases and J dropped 5; count of bases not matched to a gene: 15. The CDR3 totals 15 residues. DNA of the CDR3: TGTGCCAGCCGTGACCGGGACAGTGGCGTACACGAGCAGTACTTC. The encoded protein is CASRDRDSGVHEQYF.

DNA for the CDR3: TGTGCCAGTGCTAACAGGCTAACCTACGAGCAGTACTTC. As protein: CASANRLTYEQYF. The chain recombines TRBV19 with TRBJ2-7; a possible D gene is TRBD1 (5 bases). V lost 8 bases, J lost 2 bases, and 13 bases lay in between. This CDR3 is 13 amino acids long. Germline CDR1 reads LNHDA; CDR2 reads SQIVND (reference sequence). The full variable domain, in which reference TRBV19 and TRBJ2-7 provide the parts outside the CDR3, is DGGITQSPKYLFRKEGQNVTLSCEQNLNHDAMYWYRQDPGQGLRLIYYSQIVNDFQKGDIAEGYSVSREKKESFPLTVTSAQKNPTAFYLCASANRLTYEQYFGPGTRLTVT.

The chain couples TRBV18 to TRBJ1-1; no definite D call. Trimming cost V 1 base and J 0 bases, with 6 bases left between them. CDR3 length equals 14 residues. CDR1 KGHSH and CDR2 LQKENI come from the germline V gene. DNA for the CDR3: TGTGCCAGCTCACCACTGTCGTTGAACACTGAAGCTTTCTTT. Translated: CASSPLSLNTEAFF.

This clone was detected only a few times. The V and J genes are TRBV29-1 and TRBJ1-5, with TRBD1 matching 10 bases. CDR3 length equals 12 residues. V lost 6 bases, J lost 10 bases, and 6 bases stayed unmatched. In germline, CDR1 is SQVTM, CDR2 ANQGSEA. The CDR3 DNA is TGCAGCGTCGGGACAGGGGACGGCCCCCAGCATTTT. Amino acid sequence: CSVGTGDGPQHF.

This clone was detected a few times. The CDR3 is CAISESWGQGNTEAFF. The CDR3 nucleotides are TGTGCCATCAGTGAGTCCTGGGGACAGGGGAACACTGAAGCTTTCTTT. V and J are TRBV10-3 and TRBJ1-1; 9 bases are a match to TRBD1. J was trimmed by 1 base and V by 0 bases; bases with no gene match: 3. CDR1 and CDR2 from the germline V gene are ENHRY and SYGVKD. This CDR3 is 16 amino acids long.

The J gene is TRBJ1-2, the V gene TRBV5-6, with a tentative D call TRBD1 (6 bases). Trimming removed 4 bases from V and 3 bases from J, with 13 bases in between. The CDR3 is made up of 14 amino acids. Germline CDR1 reads SGHDT; CDR2 reads YYEEEE. CDR3: CASSSTGSDYGYTF. The CDR3 DNA reads as TGTGCCAGCAGCAGTACAGGGTCAGACTATGGCTACACCTTC.

The chain is built from TRBV7-8 and TRBJ1-2; tentatively, D is TRBD1 (5 bases). V was trimmed by 0 bases and J by 0 bases, leaving 11 bases between them. The germline gives CDR1 SGHVS, CDR2 FQNEAQ. The CDR3 contains 16 residues. The DNA of the CDR3 is TGTGCCAGCAGCTTAGCGGGGGTCCAGGCTAACTATGGCTACACCTTC. Amino acids: CASSLAGVQANYGYTF.

V gene TRBV29-1 combines with J gene TRBJ2-7; D is possibly TRBD2 (5 bases). The V end lost 3 bases, the J end lost 0 bases, and 9 bases lay between the germline ends. The CDR3 length is 13 residues. CDR1 is SQVTM, CDR2 ANQGSEA, per germline. CDR3 nucleotides: TGCAGCGTTGAGGAGGATCTCTCCTACGAGCAGTACTTC. As protein: CSVEEDLSYEQYF.

The rearrangement uses TRBV9 and TRBJ2-2, with unresolved D. The germline CDR1 and CDR2 sequences are SGDLS and YYNGEE. The CDR3 spans 12 residues. The ends were cut back, 0 bases at V and 8 bases at J, with 5 bases in the middle. The CDR3 loop reads CASSVDAGELFF. DNA for the CDR3: TGTGCCAGCAGCGTAGATGCTGGGGAGCTGTTTTTT.

The J gene is TRBJ1-6, the V gene TRBV27; no clear D gene. Germline CDR1 MNHEY, CDR2 SMNVEV (reference sequence). This CDR3 has 12 amino acids. V lost 3 bases to trimming and J lost 7 bases, with 4 bases between them. The CDR3: CASSFGNSPLHF. DNA of the CDR3: TGTGCCAGCAGTTTCGGAAATTCACCCCTCCACTTT.

This clone was observed a few times. This chain uses TRBV7-9 with TRBJ1-1; D is undetermined. CDR1 and CDR2 (germline): SEHNR, FQNEAQ (reference sequence). V gave up 7 bases and J gave up 3 bases, with 9 bases separating them. The CDR3 covers 12 residues. The CDR3 region is CASNGGHTEAFF. CDR3 coding DNA: TGTGCCAGCAATGGCGGACACACTGAAGCTTTCTTT.

The V and J genes are TRBV30 and TRBJ2-1; D is uncertain. The ends were cut back, 5 bases at V and 7 bases at J, with 9 bases in the middle. The CDR3 is made up of 11 amino acids. Germline loops: CDR1 GTSNPN, CDR2 SVGIG (reference sequence). In DNA, the CDR3 is TGTGCCTGGGGACGTGAGAATGAGCAGTTCTTC. This translates into CAWGRENEQFF.

In its sample, this clone was seen a few times. The chain has TRBV7-9 and TRBJ2-6; unclear D gene. Germline CDR1 and CDR2: SEHNR and FQNEAQ (reference sequence). Trimming pared 2 bases from V and 4 bases from J, leaving 9 bases between. This CDR3 region has 15 residues. The CDR3 spells CASSLWVLGANVLTF. Here the CDR3 DNA reads TGTGCCAGCAGCTTATGGGTTTTGGGGGCCAACGTCCTGACTTTC.

The chain links TRBV7-8 to TRBJ2-5; 13 nucleotides line up with TRBD2. This CDR3 is built from 17 residues. J lost 14 bases, V lost 6 bases, and 21 bases had no gene match. Germline-derived CDR1 and CDR2 are SGHVS and FQNEAQ. The CDR3: CASRPELTSGGAGSIYF. CDR3 DNA: TGTGCCAGCAGGCCCGAGCTAACTAGCGGGGGGGCCGGCTCGATTTACTTC.